One T cell receptor beta chain is described in this entry. The CDR3 has 13 residues. V trimming: 1 base; J trimming: 6 bases; junction bases outside the gene matches: 4. Per the germline V gene, CDR1 is SGDLS and CDR2 is YYNGEE. The data stem from a study of blood T cell repertoires in COVID-19. Original analysis: The authors estimated nucleated cell counts from reference gene primer amplification. TCRdb's table, derived via immunoSEQ multiplex PCR, lists solely in-frame clones and lacks some. V, J and clone size were drawn from that table, and D and trimming were deduced from the DNA. This sample has tens of thousands of clones, with approximately 90% found just once.

This sequence joins TRBV9 and TRBJ2-7; 7 positions agree with TRBD1. The sequencing input was peripheral blood. This sequence was found in a human donor in a cohort sampled during active COVID-19. The CDR3 DNA reads as TGTGCCAGCAGCGTATCACAGGGGAGCGAGCAGTACGTC. It is translated as CASSVSQGSEQYV.